This TCR beta chain was captured by sequencing in a study of blood T cell repertoires in COVID-19 (dated by TCRdb to 2020 to 2022). At the level of the whole study: Samples covering the acute and convalescent phases of COVID-19 were provided by collaborators in the United States, Italy and Spain. The material from the prospective study consisted of cDNA or gDNA derived from T cells, B-cell-depleted T cells, or PBMCs. The dataset comprised deeply sampled blood TCRbeta repertoires from subjects exposed to, actively infected with, or recovered from COVID-19. The repertoires were released in a freely available public database meant as a resource for research on the immune response to SARS-CoV-2. The samples were drawn from the first 160 participants of the ongoing ImmuneRACE study and from 950 to 1,500 subjects provided by 6 global collaborators. Sample metadata almost always included a de-identified subject ID, COVID-19 status, age in years and sex. Where available, HLA class I and class II types were taken from metadata supplied by the sample provider and were not determined by assay-based typing.

From the cysteine through the phenylalanine, the CDR3 covers 13 amino acids. Only the CDR3 region is kept as DNA, spanning 39 bases read in frame from base 1. The junction shows trimming of 6 bases on V and 3 bases on J, plus 12 bases between the germline ends. The CDR1 and CDR2 encoded by the germline V gene are SGHDT and YYEEEE. Beyond this particular receptor, the publication reports: The quantity of clinical and demographic metadata differed by source and by participant and was supplied without curation.

The immunoSEQ Assay, a bias-controlled multiplex PCR, was used to amplify TCRbeta CDR3 regions from genomic DNA. The original methods were these. Nucleated cell counts per sample were estimated from amplification of reference gene primers within the assay. Sequence reads were collapsed and filtered to measure the absolute abundance of every unique TCRbeta CDR3 rearrangement. For each sample, productive Simpson clonality was calculated as the square root of Simpson's diversity index across productive rearrangements. This is the immuneACCESS table as TCRdb keeps it, with only in-frame sequences that have V and J called. A part of the clones is gone; compared with another copy, unresolved V genes explain less than half, and the rest is unexplained. V, J and clone size are taken as reported in that table, and D and trimming were inferred from the DNA itself. The sample includes about 240,000 clones, with 87% observed a single time. Together, the top ten hold roughly 7.8% of the sample.

Details on this clone: The antigen this receptor binds is unknown. No quality values exist for individual bases; no much larger clone is one base distant.

Another Seattle source contributed samples from volunteer blood donors who had recovered from COVID-19. The collaborating institutions used their own protocols to collect whole blood in K2EDTA tubes. Collaborator samples were shipped for TCRbeta analysis as frozen whole blood, isolated PBMCs, or DNA extracted from either sample type. The chain couples TRBV5-6 to TRBJ1-1; confidence is insufficient to name the D gene. The specimen sequenced was peripheral blood. The receptor's source is a man in his sixties who had recovered from COVID-19. The CDR3 in this case is CASTTLRDTEAFF. The DNA is as follows: TGTGCCAGCACCACACTTCGGGACACTGAAGCTTTCTTT.